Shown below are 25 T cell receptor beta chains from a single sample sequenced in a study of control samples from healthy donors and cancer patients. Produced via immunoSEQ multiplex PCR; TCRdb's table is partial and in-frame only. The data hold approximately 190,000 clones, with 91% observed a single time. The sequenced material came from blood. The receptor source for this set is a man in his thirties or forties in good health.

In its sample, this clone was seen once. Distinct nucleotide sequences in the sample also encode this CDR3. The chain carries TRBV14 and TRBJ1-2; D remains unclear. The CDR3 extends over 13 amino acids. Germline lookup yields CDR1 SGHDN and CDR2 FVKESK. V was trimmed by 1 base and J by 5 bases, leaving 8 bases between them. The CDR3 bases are TGTGCCAGCAGCCAAGGTGGTGGGTATGGCTACACCTTC. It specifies CASSQGGGYGYTF.

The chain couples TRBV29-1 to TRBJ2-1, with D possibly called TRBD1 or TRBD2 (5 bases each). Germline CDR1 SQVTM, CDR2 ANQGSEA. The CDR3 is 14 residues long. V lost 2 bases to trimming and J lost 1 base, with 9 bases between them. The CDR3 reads CSVELWGSYNEQFF. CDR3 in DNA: TGCAGCGTTGAATTGTGGGGGTCCTACAATGAGCAGTTCTTC.

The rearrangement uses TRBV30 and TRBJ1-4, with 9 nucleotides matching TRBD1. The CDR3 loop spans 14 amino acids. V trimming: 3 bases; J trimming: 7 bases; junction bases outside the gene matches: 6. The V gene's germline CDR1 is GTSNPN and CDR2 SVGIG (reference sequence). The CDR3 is CAWSRGQGGEKLFF. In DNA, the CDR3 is TGTGCCTGGAGCAGGGGACAGGGCGGTGAAAAACTGTTTTTT. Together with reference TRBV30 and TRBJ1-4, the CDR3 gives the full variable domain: SQTIHQWPATLVQPVGSPLSLECTVEGTSNPNLYWYRQAAGRGLQLLFYSVGIGQISSEVPQNLSASRPQDRQFILSSKKLLLSDSGFYLCAWSRGQGGEKLFFGSGTQLSVL.

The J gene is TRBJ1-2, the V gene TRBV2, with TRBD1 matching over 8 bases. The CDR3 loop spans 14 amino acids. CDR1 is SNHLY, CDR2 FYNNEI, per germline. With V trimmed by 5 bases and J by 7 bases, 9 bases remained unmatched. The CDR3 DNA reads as TGTGCCAGCAGTCCTAGACAGGGGCCCGGTGGCTACACCTTC. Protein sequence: CASSPRQGPGGYTF.

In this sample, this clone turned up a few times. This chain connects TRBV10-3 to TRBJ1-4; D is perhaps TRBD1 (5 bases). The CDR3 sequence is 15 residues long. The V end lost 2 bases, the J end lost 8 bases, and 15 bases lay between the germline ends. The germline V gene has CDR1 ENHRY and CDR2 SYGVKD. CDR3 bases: TGTGCCATCAGTGAGGCCGGGGGGTCGGGAGAAAAACTGTTTTTT. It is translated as CAISEAGGSGEKLFF.

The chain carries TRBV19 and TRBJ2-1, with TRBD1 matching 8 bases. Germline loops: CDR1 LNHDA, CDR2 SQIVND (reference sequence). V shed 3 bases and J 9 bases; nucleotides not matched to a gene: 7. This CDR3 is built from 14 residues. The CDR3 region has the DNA TGTGCCAGTAGTATGCGGGCAGGGGGCCTTGAGCAGTTCTTC. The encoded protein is CASSMRAGGLEQFF.

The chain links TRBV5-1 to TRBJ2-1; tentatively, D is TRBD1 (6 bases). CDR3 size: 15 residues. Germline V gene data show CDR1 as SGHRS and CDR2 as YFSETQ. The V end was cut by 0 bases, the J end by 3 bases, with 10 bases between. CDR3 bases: TGCGCCAGCAGCTTGGCTCTAGGGGGCTACAATGAGCAGTTCTTC. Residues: CASSLALGGYNEQFF.

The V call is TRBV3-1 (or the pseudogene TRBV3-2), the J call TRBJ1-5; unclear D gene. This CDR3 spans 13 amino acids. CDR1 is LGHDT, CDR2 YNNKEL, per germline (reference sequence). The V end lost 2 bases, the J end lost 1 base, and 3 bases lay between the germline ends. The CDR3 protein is CASSQRSNQPQHF. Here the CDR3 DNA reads TGTGCCAGCAGCCAACGGAGCAATCAGCCCCAGCATTTT.

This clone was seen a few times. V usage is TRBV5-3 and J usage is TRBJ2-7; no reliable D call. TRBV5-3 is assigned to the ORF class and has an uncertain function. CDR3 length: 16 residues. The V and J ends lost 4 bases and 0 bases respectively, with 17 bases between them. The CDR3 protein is CARSSQKRLSSYEQYF. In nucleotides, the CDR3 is TGTGCCAGAAGCAGTCAGAAACGGTTAAGCTCCTACGAGCAGTACTTC.

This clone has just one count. CDR3 residues: CASSAPPEKLYF. CDR3 sequence (DNA): TGTGCCAGCAGTGCCCCCCCCGAGAAGCTATACTTC. The chain joins TRBV7-8 to TRBJ2-7; D not certain. Per the germline V gene, CDR1 is SGHVS and CDR2 is FQNEAQ. The V gene lost 6 bases and the J gene lost 13 bases, with 19 bases spanning the gap. The CDR3 length is 12 residues. Full variable domain (missing parts from reference TRBV7-8 and TRBJ2-7): GAGVSQSPRYKVAKRGQDVALRCDPISGHVSLFWYQQALGQGPEFLTYFQNEAQLDKSGLPSDRFFAERPEGSVSTLKIQRTQQEDSAVYLCASSAPPEKLYFGPGTRLTVT.

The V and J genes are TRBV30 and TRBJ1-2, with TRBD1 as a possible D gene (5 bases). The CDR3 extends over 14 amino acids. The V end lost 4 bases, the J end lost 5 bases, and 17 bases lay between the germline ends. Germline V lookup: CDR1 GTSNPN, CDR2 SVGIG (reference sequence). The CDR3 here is CAWTLYGGGYGYTF. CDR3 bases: TGTGCCTGGACCCTATACGGGGGAGGGTATGGCTACACCTTC.

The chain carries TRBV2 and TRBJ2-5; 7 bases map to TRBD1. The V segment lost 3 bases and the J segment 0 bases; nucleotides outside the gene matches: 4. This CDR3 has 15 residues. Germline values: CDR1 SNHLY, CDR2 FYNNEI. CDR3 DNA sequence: TGTGCCAGCAGTGACGCGGACAGGTACCAAGAGACCCAGTACTTC. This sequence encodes CASSDADRYQETQYF.

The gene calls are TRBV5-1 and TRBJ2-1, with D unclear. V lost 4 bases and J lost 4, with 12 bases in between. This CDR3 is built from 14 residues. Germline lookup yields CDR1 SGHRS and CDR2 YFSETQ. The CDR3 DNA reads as TGCGCCAGCAGCCCCGAGGTAGGGTACAATGAGCAGTTCTTC. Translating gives CASSPEVGYNEQFF.

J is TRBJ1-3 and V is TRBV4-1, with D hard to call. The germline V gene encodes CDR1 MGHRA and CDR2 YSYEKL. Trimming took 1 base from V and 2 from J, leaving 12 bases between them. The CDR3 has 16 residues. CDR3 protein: CASSQGGGFTGNTIYF. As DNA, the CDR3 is TGCGCCAGCAGCCAAGGGGGAGGGTTTACTGGAAACACCATATATTTT.

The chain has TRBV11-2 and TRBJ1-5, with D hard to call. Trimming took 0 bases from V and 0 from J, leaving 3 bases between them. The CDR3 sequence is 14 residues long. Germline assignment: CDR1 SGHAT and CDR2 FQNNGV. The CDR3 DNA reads TGTGCCAGCAGCTTAGAGGCTAGCAATCAGCCCCAGCATTTT. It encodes CASSLEASNQPQHF.

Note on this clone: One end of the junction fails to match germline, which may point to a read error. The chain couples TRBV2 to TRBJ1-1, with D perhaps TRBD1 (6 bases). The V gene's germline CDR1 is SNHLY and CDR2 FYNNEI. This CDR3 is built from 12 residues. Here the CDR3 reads CASGDGGPEAFF. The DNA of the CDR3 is TGTGCCAGCGGTGACGGGGGCCCTGAAGCTTTCTTT. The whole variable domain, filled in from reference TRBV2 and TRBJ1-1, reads EPEVTQTPSHQVTQMGQEVILRCVPISNHLYFYWYRQILGQKVEFLVSFYNNEISEKSEIFDDQFSVERPDGSNFTLKIRSTKLEDSAMYFCASGDGGPEAFFGQGTRLTVV.

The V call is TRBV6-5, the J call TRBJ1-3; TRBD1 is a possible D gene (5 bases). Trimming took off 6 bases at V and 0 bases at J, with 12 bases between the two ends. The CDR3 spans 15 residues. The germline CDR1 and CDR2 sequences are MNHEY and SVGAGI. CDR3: CASRLTQDSGNTIYF. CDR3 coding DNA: TGTGCCAGCAGGTTGACACAGGACTCTGGAAACACCATATATTTT.

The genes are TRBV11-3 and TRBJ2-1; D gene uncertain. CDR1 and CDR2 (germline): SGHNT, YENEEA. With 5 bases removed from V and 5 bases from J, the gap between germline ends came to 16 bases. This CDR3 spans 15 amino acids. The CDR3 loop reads CASSPDWSRDNEQFF. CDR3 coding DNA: TGTGCCAGCAGCCCTGACTGGAGTCGGGACAATGAGCAGTTCTTC.

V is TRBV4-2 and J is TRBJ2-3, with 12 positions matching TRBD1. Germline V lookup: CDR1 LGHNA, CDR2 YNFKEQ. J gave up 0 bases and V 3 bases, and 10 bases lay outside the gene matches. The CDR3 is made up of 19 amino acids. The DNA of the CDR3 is TGTGCCAGCAGCCACCAGGGACAGGGGGCTTTCATTAGCACAGATACGCAGTATTTT. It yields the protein CASSHQGQGAFISTDTQYF.

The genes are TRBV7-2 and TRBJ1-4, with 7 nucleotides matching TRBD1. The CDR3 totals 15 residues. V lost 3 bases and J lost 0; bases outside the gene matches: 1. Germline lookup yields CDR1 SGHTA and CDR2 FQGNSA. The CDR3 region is CASSFTGATNEKLFF. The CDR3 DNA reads TGTGCCAGCAGCTTTACAGGGGCAACTAATGAAAAACTGTTTTTT.

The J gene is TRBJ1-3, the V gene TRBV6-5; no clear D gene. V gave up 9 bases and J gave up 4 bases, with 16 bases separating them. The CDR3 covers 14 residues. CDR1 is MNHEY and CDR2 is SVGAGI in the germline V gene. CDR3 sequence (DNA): TGTGCCAGTGGGATAGGGCCGAACGGAAACACCATATATTTT. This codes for CASGIGPNGNTIYF.

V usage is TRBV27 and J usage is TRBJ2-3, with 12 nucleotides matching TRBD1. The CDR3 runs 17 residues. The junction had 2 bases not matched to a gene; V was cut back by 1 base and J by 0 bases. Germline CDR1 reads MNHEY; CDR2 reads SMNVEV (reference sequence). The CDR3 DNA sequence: TGTGCCAGCAGTTTATTGGGACAGGGGGCAAGCACAGATACGCAGTATTTT. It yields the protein CASSLLGQGASTDTQYF.

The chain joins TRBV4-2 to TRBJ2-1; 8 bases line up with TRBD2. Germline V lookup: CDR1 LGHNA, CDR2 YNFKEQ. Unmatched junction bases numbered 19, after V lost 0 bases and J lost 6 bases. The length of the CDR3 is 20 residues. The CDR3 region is CASSQDKQRGTQRSSNEQFF. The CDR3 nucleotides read TGTGCCAGCAGCCAAGATAAACAGCGGGGGACCCAGCGGTCGAGCAATGAGCAGTTCTTC.

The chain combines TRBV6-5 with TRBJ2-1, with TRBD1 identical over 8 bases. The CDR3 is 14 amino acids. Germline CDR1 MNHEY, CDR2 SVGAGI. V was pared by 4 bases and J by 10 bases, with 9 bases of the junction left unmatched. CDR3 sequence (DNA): TGTGCCAGCAGTTTCACAACAGGGGGGAAGGAGCAGTTCTTC. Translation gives CASSFTTGGKEQFF.

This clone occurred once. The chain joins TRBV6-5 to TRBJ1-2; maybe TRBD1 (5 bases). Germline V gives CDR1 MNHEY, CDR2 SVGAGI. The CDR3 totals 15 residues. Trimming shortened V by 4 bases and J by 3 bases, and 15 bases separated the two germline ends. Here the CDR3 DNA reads TGTGCCAGCAGTTTTAGTCAGGGTATAGACTATGGCTACACCTTC. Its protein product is CASSFSQGIDYGYTF.